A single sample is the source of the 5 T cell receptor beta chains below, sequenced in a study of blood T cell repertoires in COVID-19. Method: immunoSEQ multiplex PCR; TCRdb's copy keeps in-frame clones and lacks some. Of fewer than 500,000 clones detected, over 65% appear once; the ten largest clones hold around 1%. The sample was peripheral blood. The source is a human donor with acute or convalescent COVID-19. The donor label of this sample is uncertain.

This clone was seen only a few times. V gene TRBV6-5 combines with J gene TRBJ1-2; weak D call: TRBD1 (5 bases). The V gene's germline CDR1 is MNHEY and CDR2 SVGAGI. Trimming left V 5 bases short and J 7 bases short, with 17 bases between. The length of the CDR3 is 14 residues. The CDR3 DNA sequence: TGTGCCAGCAGTAACAACAGGCGGCCCTTTGGCTACACCTTC. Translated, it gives CASSNNRRPFGYTF.

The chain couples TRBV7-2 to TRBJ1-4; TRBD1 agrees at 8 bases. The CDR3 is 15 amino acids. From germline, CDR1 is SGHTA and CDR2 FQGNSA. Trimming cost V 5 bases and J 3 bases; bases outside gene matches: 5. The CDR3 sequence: CASSDRQGPNEKLFF. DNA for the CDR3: TGTGCCAGCAGCGACCGACAGGGGCCTAATGAAAAACTGTTTTTT.

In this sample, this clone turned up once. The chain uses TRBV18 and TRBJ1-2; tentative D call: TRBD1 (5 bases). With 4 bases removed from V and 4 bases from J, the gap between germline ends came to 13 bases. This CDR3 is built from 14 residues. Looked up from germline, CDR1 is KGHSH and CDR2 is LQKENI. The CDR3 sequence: CASSRGDEGYGYTF. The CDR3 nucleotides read TGTGCCAGCTCACGGGGGGACGAAGGCTATGGCTACACCTTC.

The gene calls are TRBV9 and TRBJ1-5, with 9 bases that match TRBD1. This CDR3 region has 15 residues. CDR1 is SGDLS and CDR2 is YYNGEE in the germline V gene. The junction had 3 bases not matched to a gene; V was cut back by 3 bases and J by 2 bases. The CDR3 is CASSEQGAGNQPQHF. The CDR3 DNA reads TGTGCCAGCAGCGAACAGGGGGCGGGCAATCAGCCCCAGCATTTT.

DNA of the CDR3: TGTGCCAGTAGTACGCTGACAGGGGGCAATGAGCAGTTCTTC. Translation: CASSTLTGGNEQFF. The chain has TRBV19 and TRBJ2-1, with 9 bases fitting TRBD1. Germline values: CDR1 LNHDA, CDR2 SQIVND (reference sequence). This CDR3 has 14 residues. V was clipped by 4 bases and J by 6 bases; unmatched bases: 4.